Below, 18 T cell receptor beta chains from the same sample are listed, as sequenced in a study of cytomegalovirus exposure and HLA in healthy donors. PCR was performed using 60 Vbeta and 13 Jbeta primers. Clones were sequenced by immunoSEQ multiplex PCR, and TCRdb holds only the in-frame ones, with some missing. Here the sample spans around 120,000 clones, approximately 80% being singletons. The sequenced material came from PBMCs. All receptors come from a girl aged 2 to 9 in good health and CMV-seronegative.

The chain couples TRBV7-3 to TRBJ1-1; D is ambiguous. Trimming removed 1 base from V and 11 bases from J, with 11 bases in between. CDR1 is SGHTA and CDR2 is FQGTGA in the germline V gene. This CDR3 has 12 amino acids. The CDR3 loop reads CASSLNSGPAFF. In DNA, the CDR3 is TGTGCCAGCAGCTTAAATAGCGGCCCGGCTTTCTTT.

This rearrangement joins TRBV6-6 to TRBJ2-3, with D maybe TRBD2 (7 bases). CDR3 length: 14 residues. Germline CDR1 and CDR2: MNHNY and SVGAGI (reference sequence). V dropped 7 bases and J dropped 2 bases, with 13 bases sitting between them. CDR3 protein: CASTAGADTDTQYF. In DNA, the CDR3 is TGTGCCAGCACTGCGGGGGCCGACACAGATACGCAGTATTTT.

This rearrangement joins TRBV13 to TRBJ2-1; 12 nucleotides match TRBD2. Germline V gene lookup returns CDR1 PRHDT and CDR2 FYEKMQ (reference sequence). CDR3 length: 15 residues. J lost 3 bases, V lost 3 bases, and 0 bases had no gene match. In DNA, the CDR3 is TGTGCCAGCAGCTTGGGACTAGCGGGCTACAATGAGCAGTTCTTC. This translates into CASSLGLAGYNEQFF.

V is TRBV5-6 and J is TRBJ1-2, with D perhaps TRBD1 (5 bases). The V end lost 4 bases, the J end lost 0 bases, and 16 bases lay between the germline ends. Germline values: CDR1 SGHDT, CDR2 YYEEEE. The CDR3 consists of 16 residues. The CDR3 loop reads CASSKAVTAANYGYTF. The CDR3 DNA is TGTGCCAGCAGCAAAGCTGTGACAGCAGCTAACTATGGCTACACCTTC.

V gene TRBV28 combines with J gene TRBJ1-2; D perhaps matches TRBD1 (5 bases). The CDR3 has 14 residues. The ends were cut back, 8 bases at V and 3 bases at J, with 16 bases in the middle. Germline CDR1 reads MDHEN; CDR2 reads SYDVKM. The CDR3, as DNA: TGTGCCAGCGGAACCGGGGGTTGGGACTATGGCTACACCTTC. Protein: CASGTGGWDYGYTF.

The genes are TRBV28 and TRBJ1-3; unclear D gene. The germline V and J ends were trimmed by 3 bases and 0 bases, with 9 bases remaining between them. The length of the CDR3 is 15 residues. Per germline, CDR1 MDHEN and CDR2 SYDVKM. This CDR3 is CASSFLGTSGNTIYF. CDR3 nucleotide sequence: TGTGCCAGCAGTTTTCTCGGTACCTCTGGAAACACCATATATTTT.

The V and J genes are TRBV10-2 and TRBJ1-5; tentatively, D is TRBD1 (6 bases). This CDR3 contains 15 residues. Trimming left V 0 bases short and J 2 bases short, with 8 bases between. Germline CDR1 is WSHSY and CDR2 is SAAADI. The CDR3 nucleotides are TGCGCCAGCAGTGAGTCAGGGGGTGGCAATCAGCCCCAGCATTTT. Amino acid sequence: CASSESGGGNQPQHF.

This chain links TRBV30 with TRBJ2-1, with TRBD2 matching 10 bases. The trim removed 3 bases at V and 10 bases at J, leaving 9 bases unmatched. The length of the CDR3 is 14 residues. Germline assignment: CDR1 GTSNPN and CDR2 SVGIG (reference sequence). The DNA of the CDR3 is TGTGCCTGGAGGACTCTAGCGGGAGTACAGGAGCAGTTCTTC. It yields the protein CAWRTLAGVQEQFF. The variable domain in full, completed from reference TRBV30 and TRBJ2-1, reads SQTIHQWPATLVQPVGSPLSLECTVEGTSNPNLYWYRQAAGRGLQLLFYSVGIGQISSEVPQNLSASRPQDRQFILSSKKLLLSDSGFYLCAWRTLAGVQEQFFGPGTRLTVL.

V and J are TRBV7-2 and TRBJ2-1; the match to TRBD2 covers 14 bases. CDR1 is SGHTA and CDR2 is FQGNSA in the germline V gene. V was clipped by 6 bases and J by 9 bases; unmatched bases: 10. This CDR3 region has 16 residues. For the CDR3, the DNA is TGTGCCAGCAGTCTCCTGGGACTAGCGGGAGTGGTTGAGCAGTTCTTC. Amino acids: CASSLLGLAGVVEQFF. The full variable domain, in which reference TRBV7-2 and TRBJ2-1 provide the parts outside the CDR3, is GAGVSQSPSNKVTEKGKDVELRCDPISGHTALYWYRQSLGQGLEFLIYFQGNSAPDKSGLPSDRFSAERTGGSVSTLTIQRTQQEDSAVYLCASSLLGLAGVVEQFFGPGTRLTVL.

The chain has TRBV10-3 and TRBJ2-3; no clear D gene. V was clipped by 0 bases and J by 5 bases, with 6 bases between them. The germline V gene has CDR1 ENHRY and CDR2 SYGVKD. The CDR3 loop spans 13 amino acids. This chain's CDR3 is CAISESTGDTQYF. The CDR3 region has the DNA TGTGCCATCAGTGAGTCCACCGGAGATACGCAGTATTTT.

The chain uses TRBV10-2 and TRBJ2-1, with 10 positions matching TRBD2. This CDR3 is 16 amino acids long. With 10 bases clipped from V and 1 base from J, the junction kept 10 bases outside the gene matches. Germline CDR1 WSHSY, CDR2 SAAADI. In DNA form, the CDR3 reads TGCGCCACGGGGGCTAGCGGGGGCCCTTCCTACAATGAGCAGTTCTTC. It is translated as CATGASGGPSYNEQFF.

This clone was counted only a few times. The V call is TRBV29-1, the J call TRBJ1-5, with TRBD1 matching over 10 bases. This CDR3 spans 16 amino acids. Germline CDR1 and CDR2: SQVTM and ANQGSEA. Trimming removed 7 bases from V and 1 base from J; junction bases left unmatched: 10. The DNA for the CDR3 is TGCAGCGCCTTAACGACAGGGGGCGAAAGCAATCAGCCCCAGCATTTT. Translating gives CSALTTGGESNQPQHF.

The rearrangement links TRBV27 to TRBJ2-5; 11 bases match TRBD2. Germline CDR1 reads MNHEY; CDR2 reads SMNVEV (reference sequence). V lost 3 bases, J lost 4 bases, and 10 bases stayed unmatched. The CDR3 loop spans 17 amino acids. CDR3 nucleotide sequence: TGTGCCAGCAGTTTCTTGTTAGCGGGAGGGCCGGGAGAGACCCAGTACTTC. Translation gives CASSFLLAGGPGETQYF.

The V and J genes are TRBV11-3 and TRBJ2-3; 13 bases fit TRBD2. Germline loops: CDR1 SGHNT, CDR2 YENEEA. The CDR3 is 14 amino acids. V lost 2 bases and J lost 10; bases outside the gene matches: 3. The CDR3 protein is CASSLRLAGGPQYF. In nucleotides, the CDR3 is TGTGCCAGCAGCTTACGACTAGCGGGGGGCCCGCAGTATTTT.

The V call is TRBV5-3, the J call TRBJ2-2, with 13 bases fitting TRBD2. TRBV5-3 is labeled an ORF, and its function is uncertain. J gave up 0 bases and V 4 bases, and 12 bases lay outside the gene matches. CDR3 length equals 20 residues. Here the CDR3 DNA reads TGTGCCAGAAGCCCGGAGACTAGCGGGGGGTCCCCCGCGAACACCGGGGAGCTGTTTTTT. It specifies CARSPETSGGSPANTGELFF.

V usage is TRBV2 and J usage is TRBJ1-5; TRBD1 might be the D (5 bases). The CDR3 contains 15 residues. Per germline, CDR1 SNHLY and CDR2 FYNNEI. Trimming took off 6 bases at V and 6 bases at J, with 18 bases between the two ends. The CDR3 DNA reads TGTGCCAGCAGCGTCACGGGGGGACTGGGTCAGCCCCAGCATTTT. The encoded protein is CASSVTGGLGQPQHF. Combining the CDR3 with reference TRBV2 and TRBJ1-5 gives the whole variable domain EPEVTQTPSHQVTQMGQEVILRCVPISNHLYFYWYRQILGQKVEFLVSFYNNEISEKSEIFDDQFSVERPDGSNFTLKIRSTKLEDSAMYFCASSVTGGLGQPQHFGDGTRLSIL.

The chain employs TRBV7-2 and TRBJ1-5, with 9 bases lining up with TRBD1. The CDR3 has 14 residues. Losses at the gene ends were 5 bases for V and 7 bases for J; bases not matched to a gene: 6. The germline V gene has CDR1 SGHTA and CDR2 FQGNSA. CDR3 in amino acids: CASSNRQGEQPQHF. As DNA, the CDR3 is TGTGCCAGCAGCAATCGACAGGGGGAGCAGCCCCAGCATTTT.

V gene TRBV7-2 combines with J gene TRBJ2-7, with a tentative D call TRBD2 (5 bases). The CDR3 extends over 15 amino acids. The germline gives CDR1 SGHTA, CDR2 FQGNSA. Trimming removed 2 bases at V and 5 bases at J, with 16 bases between. As DNA, the CDR3 is TGTGCCAGCAGCTTATCGGCAGGAGGACCCAACGAGCAGTACTTC. As protein: CASSLSAGGPNEQYF.